This TCR beta chain was identified during a study of radiotherapy plus CTLA-4 blockade in lung cancer. A single count supports this clone. It was focal radiation plus CTLA-4 blockade with ipilimumab that patients with chemo-refractory metastatic non-small-cell lung cancer received. CDR3 length: 15 residues. Looked up from germline, CDR1 is MNHEY and CDR2 is SVGAGI. V lost 0 bases, J lost 8 bases, and 9 bases stayed unmatched. TCRdb's copy holds only in-frame clones and misses some; the assay was immunoSEQ multiplex PCR. The table includes roughly 100,000 clones, over 65% detected once. This specimen was peripheral blood, taken from a patient treated with radiotherapy plus ipilimumab. V usage is TRBV6-5 and J usage is TRBJ1-2, with 7 bases aligning to TRBD1. This sequence originates from a human donor with non-small cell lung cancer that progressed on radiotherapy plus ipilimumab. Some clones in this sample may be carry-over from other donors' samples. The CDR3 protein is CASSYSTGRGRGYTF. The CDR3 nucleotides are TGTGCCAGCAGTTACTCGACAGGGAGAGGACGCGGCTACACCTTC.